Sequencing of this T cell receptor (beta chain) was carried out in a study of T-cell reconstitution after alpha-beta-depleted transplantation in children. As it was prepared, the TCRbeta library received unique molecular identifiers. TCRdb recomputed calls from the PCR reads with MiXCR, one row per CDR3 protein. The sample includes around 200,000 distinct CDR3 sequences, roughly 10% seen only once; the top ten take over 5.5%. V gave up 4 bases and J gave up 2 bases, with 10 bases separating them. This CDR3 contains 14 residues. CDR1 and CDR2 (germline): SGHVS, FQNEAQ. In its sample, this clonotype was seen a few times.

The sample in question was PBMCs from the stem cell graft donor, obtained from the stem cell graft. The TCR was taken from a human donor who donated a stem cell graft to a child with acute lymphoblastic leukemia. The rearrangement joins TRBV7-8 to TRBJ2-3, with no clear D. CDR3 region: CASSSFPNTDTQYF. The CDR3 region has the DNA TGTGCCAGCAGCTCGTTCCCTAACACAGATACGCAGTATTTT.